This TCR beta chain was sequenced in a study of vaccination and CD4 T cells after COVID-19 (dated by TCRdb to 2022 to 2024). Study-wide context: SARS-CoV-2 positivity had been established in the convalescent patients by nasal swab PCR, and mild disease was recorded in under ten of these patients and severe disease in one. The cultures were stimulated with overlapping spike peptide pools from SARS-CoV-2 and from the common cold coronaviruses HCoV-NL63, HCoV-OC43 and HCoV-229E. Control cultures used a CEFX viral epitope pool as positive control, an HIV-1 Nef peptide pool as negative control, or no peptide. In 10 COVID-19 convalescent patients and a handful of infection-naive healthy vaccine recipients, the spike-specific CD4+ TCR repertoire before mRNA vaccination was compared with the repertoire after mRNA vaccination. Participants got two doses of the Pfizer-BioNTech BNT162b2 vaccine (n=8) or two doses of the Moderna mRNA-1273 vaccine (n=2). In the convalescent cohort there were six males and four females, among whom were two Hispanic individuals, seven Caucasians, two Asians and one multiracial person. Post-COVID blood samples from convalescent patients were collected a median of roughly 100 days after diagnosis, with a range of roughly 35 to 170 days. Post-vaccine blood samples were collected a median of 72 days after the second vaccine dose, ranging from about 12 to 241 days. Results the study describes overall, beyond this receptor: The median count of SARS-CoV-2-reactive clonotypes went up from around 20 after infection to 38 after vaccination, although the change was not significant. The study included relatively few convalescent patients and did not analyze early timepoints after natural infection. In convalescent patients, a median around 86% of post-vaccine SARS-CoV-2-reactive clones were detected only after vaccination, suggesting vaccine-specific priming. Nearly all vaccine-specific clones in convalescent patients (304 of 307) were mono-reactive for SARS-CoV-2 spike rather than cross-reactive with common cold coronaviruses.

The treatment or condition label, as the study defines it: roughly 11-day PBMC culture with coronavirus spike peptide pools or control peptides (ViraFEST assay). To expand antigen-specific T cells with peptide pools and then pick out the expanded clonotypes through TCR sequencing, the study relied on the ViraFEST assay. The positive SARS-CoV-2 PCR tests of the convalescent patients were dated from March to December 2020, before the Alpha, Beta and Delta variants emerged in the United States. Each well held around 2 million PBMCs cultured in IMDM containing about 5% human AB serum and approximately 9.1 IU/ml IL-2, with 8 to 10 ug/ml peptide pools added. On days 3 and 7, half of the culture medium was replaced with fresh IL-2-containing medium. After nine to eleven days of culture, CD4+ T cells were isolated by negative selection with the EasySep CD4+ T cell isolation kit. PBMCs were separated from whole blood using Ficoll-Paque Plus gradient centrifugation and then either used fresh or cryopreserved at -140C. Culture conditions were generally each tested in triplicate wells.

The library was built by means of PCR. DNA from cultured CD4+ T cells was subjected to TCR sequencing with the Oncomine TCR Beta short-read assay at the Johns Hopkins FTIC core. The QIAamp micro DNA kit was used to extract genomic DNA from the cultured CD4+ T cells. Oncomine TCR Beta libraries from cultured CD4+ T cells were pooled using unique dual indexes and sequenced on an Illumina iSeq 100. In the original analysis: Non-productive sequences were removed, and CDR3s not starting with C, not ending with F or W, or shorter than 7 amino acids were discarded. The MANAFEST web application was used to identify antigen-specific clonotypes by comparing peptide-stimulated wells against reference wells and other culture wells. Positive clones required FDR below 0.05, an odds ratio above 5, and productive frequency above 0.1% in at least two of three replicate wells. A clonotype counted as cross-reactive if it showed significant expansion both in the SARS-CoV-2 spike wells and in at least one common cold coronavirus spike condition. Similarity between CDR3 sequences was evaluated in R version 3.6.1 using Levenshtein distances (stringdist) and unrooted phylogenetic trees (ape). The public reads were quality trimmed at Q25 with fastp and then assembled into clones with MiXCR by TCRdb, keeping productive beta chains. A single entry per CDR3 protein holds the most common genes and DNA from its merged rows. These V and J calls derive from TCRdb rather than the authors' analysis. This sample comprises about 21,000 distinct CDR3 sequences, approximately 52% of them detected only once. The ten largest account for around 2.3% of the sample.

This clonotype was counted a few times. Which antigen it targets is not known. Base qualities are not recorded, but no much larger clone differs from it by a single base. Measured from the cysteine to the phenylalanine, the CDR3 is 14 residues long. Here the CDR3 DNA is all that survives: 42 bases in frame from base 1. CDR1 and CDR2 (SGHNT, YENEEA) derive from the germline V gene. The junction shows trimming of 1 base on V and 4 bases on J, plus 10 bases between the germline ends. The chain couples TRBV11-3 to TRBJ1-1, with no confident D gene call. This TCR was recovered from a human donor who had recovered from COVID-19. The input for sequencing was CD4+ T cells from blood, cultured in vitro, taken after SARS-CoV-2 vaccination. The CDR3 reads CASSLGSLATEAFF. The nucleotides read TGTGCCAGCAGCTTAGGTAGCCTGGCCACTGAAGCTTTCTTT. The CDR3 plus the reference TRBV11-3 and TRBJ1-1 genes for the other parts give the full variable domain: EAGVVQSPRYKIIEKKQPVAFWCNPISGHNTLYWYLQNLGQGPELLIRYENEEAVDDSQLPKDRFSAERLKGVDSTLKIQPAELGDSAVYLCASSLGSLATEAFFGQGTRLTVV.